The 23 T cell receptor beta chains reported below all come from one sample, sequenced in a study of monozygotic twins with inflammatory bowel disease. TCRdb reprocessed the 5' RACE reads; each CDR3 protein has one entry and no DNA is given. The sample yields 350,000 to 500,000 distinct CDR3 sequences, of which the top ten take up 2% to 2.5%. Sequencing input: blood. These receptors came from a human donor with ulcerative colitis or Crohn's disease, or a healthy co-twin of an affected twin (not recorded which).

The chain carries TRBV6-5 and TRBJ1-2. There are 12 residues in the CDR3. Germline CDR1 reads MNHEY; CDR2 reads SVGAGI. The CDR3 reads CASSNGRLGYTF.

The chain recombines TRBV12-3 or TRBV12-4 with TRBJ1-1; TCRdb lists TRBD1, though no DNA is available to test this call. This CDR3 has 15 amino acids. CDR3 in amino acids: CASSLNRGQDTEAFF.

The chain has TRBV11-2 and TRBJ1-2; as DNA is missing, the TRBD1 call by TCRdb cannot be tested. This CDR3 spans 14 amino acids. Germline V gene sequence: CDR1 SGHAT, CDR2 FQNNGV. The CDR3 sequence: CASSFRTGGYGYTF. The full variable domain, rest sourced from reference TRBV11-2 and TRBJ1-2, is EAGVAQSPRYKIIEKRQSVAFWCNPISGHATLYWYQQILGQGPKLLIQFQNNGVVDDSQLPKDRFSAERLKGVDSTLKIQPAKLEDSAVYLCASSFRTGGYGYTFGSGTRLTVV.

J is TRBJ1-2 and V is TRBV7-9. The CDR3 is 11 amino acids. CDR1 and CDR2 from the germline V gene are SEHNR and FQNEAQ (reference sequence). The CDR3 is CASARLHGYTF.

The rearrangement joins TRBV7-3 to TRBJ1-4; the TRBD1 assignment by TCRdb is unverifiable without DNA. Germline V gene data show CDR1 as SGHTA and CDR2 as FQGTGA. The CDR3 consists of 15 residues. CDR3 sequence: CASSQSGWTNEKLFF.

The V call is TRBV5-1, the J call TRBJ2-2; there is no DNA to check the TCRdb D call of TRBD2. Germline-derived CDR1 and CDR2 are SGHRS and YFSETQ. The CDR3 is 17 amino acids. The CDR3 reads CASGFPTSGGPTGELFF. The full variable domain, rest sourced from reference TRBV5-1 and TRBJ2-2, is KAGVTQTPRYLIKTRGQQVTLSCSPISGHRSVSWYQQTPGQGLQFLFEYFSETQRNKGNFPGRFSGRQFSNSRSEMNVSTLELGDSALYLCASGFPTSGGPTGELFFGEGSRLTVL.

The chain is built from TRBV4-2 and TRBJ2-1; TCRdb selects TRBD2, and the lack of DNA leaves this call unchecked. This CDR3 comprises 15 residues. Germline loops: CDR1 LGHNA, CDR2 YNFKEQ. CDR3 sequence reads: CASSAGLASYNEQFF.

The chain uses TRBV5-1 and TRBJ2-1; TCRdb's D gene call, TRBD2, goes unchecked for lack of DNA. CDR1 is SGHRS, CDR2 YFSETQ, per germline. The CDR3 sequence is 16 residues long. This CDR3 is CASSVVVGTSENEQFF.

J is TRBJ1-1 and V is TRBV3-1; checking the TCRdb D call of TRBD1 is not possible without DNA. This CDR3 is built from 15 residues. The germline gives CDR1 LGHDT, CDR2 YNNKEL (reference sequence). This CDR3 is CASSQADGGRTEAFF.

The rearrangement joins TRBV12-3 or TRBV12-4 to TRBJ2-7; TCRdb's D call, TRBD1, is unchecked because there is no DNA. The CDR3 consists of 15 residues. Here the CDR3 reads CASSPIGESSYEQYF.

The chain uses TRBV5-1 and TRBJ2-2; TCRdb's D call of TRBD2 is untestable without DNA. Germline V gives CDR1 SGHRS, CDR2 YFSETQ. The length of the CDR3 is 13 residues. CDR3 in amino acids: CASKGRNTGELFF.

The chain joins TRBV4-2 to TRBJ2-4; the D gene TCRdb calls, TRBD1, cannot be checked with no DNA. Germline CDR1 LGHNA, CDR2 YNFKEQ. This CDR3 region has 16 residues. The CDR3 here is CASSQESRGVGNIQYF.

The genes are TRBV6-2 or TRBV6-3 and TRBJ2-7; the TRBD1 assignment by TCRdb is unverifiable without DNA. The CDR3 runs to 15 residues. The germline CDR1 and CDR2 sequences are MNHEY and SVGEGT. The CDR3 here is CASSLTGGHLYEQYF.

This chain's CDR3 is CASSSWTGGTGELFF. This chain links TRBV28 with TRBJ2-2; TCRdb calls TRBD1, which cannot be checked without DNA. CDR1 and CDR2 from the germline V gene are MDHEN and SYDVKM. The length of the CDR3 is 15 residues.

The chain recombines TRBV18 with TRBJ1-1; TCRdb reports TRBD1, a call that lacks DNA to check it against. The CDR3 is 14 amino acids. The germline V gene has CDR1 KGHSH and CDR2 LQKENI. CDR3 loop: CASSQGQANTEAFF.

J is TRBJ2-1 and V is TRBV6-1; no DNA is available, so the TRBD2 call from TCRdb remains unchecked. This CDR3 spans 15 amino acids. Germline assignment: CDR1 MNHNS and CDR2 SASEGT. CDR3 loop: CASIQSGGRYNEQFF.

The V and J genes are TRBV27 and TRBJ2-4; TCRdb picks TRBD1, but there is no DNA to check that call. Germline loops: CDR1 MNHEY, CDR2 SMNVEV (reference sequence). The CDR3 has 15 amino acids. CDR3 sequence: CASSSPQAGENIQYF.

The chain carries TRBV21-1 and TRBJ1-2; TCRdb indicates TRBD1, and absent DNA this call remains unverified. TRBV21-1 is a pseudogene locus. This CDR3 spans 15 amino acids. The CDR3 reads CASSSPEGANYGYTF.

The chain is built from TRBV10-3 and TRBJ1-4; the TRBD1 assignment by TCRdb is unverifiable without DNA. CDR3 size: 15 residues. Germline assignment: CDR1 ENHRY and CDR2 SYGVKD. The CDR3 loop is CAISESGTGGEKLFF.

CDR3 sequence: CASSISGSWAGELFF. The chain carries TRBV19 and TRBJ2-2; TCRdb names TRBD2, which stays unverified in the absence of DNA. Germline loops: CDR1 LNHDA, CDR2 SQIVND (reference sequence). This CDR3 has 15 residues.

This chain uses TRBV24-1 with TRBJ2-2; TCRdb designates TRBD1, a call that cannot be tested without DNA. The CDR3 runs to 15 residues. Germline values: CDR1 KGHDR, CDR2 SFDVKD. CDR3 region: CATRHQGDSTRELFF.

The chain couples TRBV7-9 to TRBJ2-1; TCRdb calls TRBD1, which cannot be checked without DNA. CDR3 length: 16 amino acids. CDR1 and CDR2 (germline): SEHNR, FQNEAQ (reference sequence). The CDR3 region is CASSGRGQGYYNEQFF.

V gene TRBV7-9 combines with J gene TRBJ2-7; TCRdb returns TRBD1, unconfirmable since there is no DNA. This CDR3 has 16 residues. The germline gives CDR1 SEHNR, CDR2 FQNEAQ (reference sequence). The CDR3 loop is CASSTTAGHLIYEQYF.